A selection of T cell receptor beta chains follows, all from one sample in a study of blood T cell repertoires in COVID-19. Clones were read by immunoSEQ multiplex PCR, and TCRdb kept only the in-frame ones, dropping some. The table includes 150,000 to 200,000 clones, around 88% detected once. Sequencing was performed on peripheral blood. The receptors come from a woman aged 25-40 years with acute or convalescent COVID-19. The CDR3 runs from the conserved cysteine through the conserved F or W. A D gene is named only where the DNA matches it firmly. A row's size may be missing; if present it is once, few, many or a size class.

clone size	V gene	D gene	J gene	CDR3 DNA	CDR3 protein
NA	TRBV7-2	NA	TRBJ1-3	TGTGCCAGCAGCTTAGGTGCCGGTGACACCATATATTTT	CASSLGAGDTIYF
NA	TRBV6-5	NA	TRBJ2-7	TGTGCCAGCAGTCCCCCGAGCGCCTCGAGGCACGAGCAGTACTTC	CASSPPSASRHEQYF
NA	TRBV28	NA	TRBJ2-1	TGTGCCTCCCCATCAAACCTTAGGAGCTACAATGAGCAGTTCTTC	CASPSNLRSYNEQFF
NA	TRBV15	NA	TRBJ2-7	TGTGCCACCAGCCCCAGTCTGGACGAGCAGTACTTC	CATSPSLDEQYF
NA	TRBV19	NA	TRBJ1-2	TGTGCCAGTAGTATAGGAGGCGGCTACACCTTC	CASSIGGGYTF
NA	TRBV13	NA	TRBJ2-1	TGTGCCTCCACATTCTCCTACAATGAGCAGTTCTTC	CASTFSYNEQFF
once	TRBV2	TRBD2	TRBJ2-7	TGTGCCACTGGGGGGGATCTATACGAGCAGTACTTC	CATGGDLYEQYF
NA	TRBV3-1/TRBV3-2	NA	TRBJ1-1	TGTGCCAGCAGCCAAGAAGTGGCAGTAACTGAAGCTTTCTTT	CASSQEVAVTEAFF
NA	TRBV6-5	TRBD1	TRBJ1-5	TGTGCCAGCAGAAGACAGGGTGGCAATCAGCCCCAGCATTTT	CASRRQGGNQPQHF
NA	TRBV6-1	NA	TRBJ1-6	TGTGCCAGCAGTGAATTAAAATCCTCCTATAATTCACCCCTCCACTTT	CASSELKSSYNSPLHF
NA	TRBV10-3	NA	TRBJ1-4	TGTGCCATCAGTGGGTTGACAGGAGAAAAACTGTTTTTT	CAISGLTGEKLFF
NA	TRBV18	NA	TRBJ1-4	TGTGCCAGCTCACCACGAAGGGGAACTAATGAAAAACTGTTTTTT	CASSPRRGTNEKLFF
few	TRBV7-6	TRBD1	TRBJ1-3	TGTGCCAGCACCAAATTTGCCGGGACAGGGGCGGACACCATATATTTT	CASTKFAGTGADTIYF
NA	TRBV2	NA	TRBJ2-5	TGTGCCAGCAGTGAGTTGAGGGGGCAAGAGACCCAGTACTTC	CASSELRGQETQYF
NA	TRBV5-1	NA	TRBJ1-4	TGCGCCAGCAGCCCGGGAGTAGATGAACTGTTTTTT	CASSPGVDELFF
NA	TRBV27	NA	TRBJ2-7	TGTGCCAGCAGTTTATCCCCGGACAGCTACGAGCAGTACTTC	CASSLSPDSYEQYF
NA	TRBV4-2	NA	TRBJ1-2	TGTGCCAGCAGCCTAGGACGGGGGGATGGCTACACCTTC	CASSLGRGDGYTF
NA	TRBV5-4	NA	TRBJ1-1	TGTGCCAGCAGCTTCGGGTCTGGTACCACTGAAGCTTTCTTT	CASSFGSGTTEAFF
NA	TRBV28	TRBD1	TRBJ1-6	TGTGCCAGCACGGGACAGCGACATAAGGATTCACCCCTCCACTTT	CASTGQRHKDSPLHF
NA	TRBV28	NA	TRBJ2-1	TGTGCCAGCAGCTCCAACCAGGATGAGCAGTTCTTC	CASSSNQDEQFF
once	TRBV5-4	NA	TRBJ1-5	TGTGCCAGCACCCACGGAGGGGCTAGCAATCAGCCCCAGCATTTT	CASTHGGASNQPQHF
NA	TRBV28	NA	TRBJ1-2	TGTGCCAGCAGCTCCGGCAGGGTGAACTATGGCTACACCTTC	CASSSGRVNYGYTF
few	TRBV18	TRBD2	TRBJ2-1	TGTGCCAGCTCACGTCTAGCGGTCTACAATGAGCAGTTCTTC	CASSRLAVYNEQFF
NA	TRBV4-2	NA	TRBJ2-2	TGTGCCAGCAGCCAAGGGTCCGGGAGTCTCACCGGGGAGCTGTTTTTT	CASSQGSGSLTGELFF
NA	TRBV7-6	TRBD2	TRBJ2-1	TGTGCCAGCGGGAGGGCCCTCAATGAGCAGTTCTTC	CASGRALNEQFF
NA	TRBV2	TRBD2	TRBJ2-7	TGTGCCAGCAGTGACAAACCCGGGGGGTTTTACGAGCAGTACTTC	CASSDKPGGFYEQYF
once	TRBV5-4	NA	TRBJ2-1	TGTGCCAGCAGCTTGGTCAGGGGACAGTTCTTC	CASSLVRGQFF
once	TRBV18	NA	TRBJ2-1	TGTGCCAGCTCAGGACTCCTAGAGGAGCAGTTCTTC	CASSGLLEEQFF
NA	TRBV4-1	TRBD1	TRBJ1-2	TGCGCCAGCAGCCAGCCAGGGACAGGGAATGGCTACACCTTC	CASSQPGTGNGYTF
NA	TRBV3-1/TRBV3-2	NA	TRBJ1-1	TGTGCCAGCAGCCAATCGGGATCGAACACTGAAGCTTTCTTT	CASSQSGSNTEAFF
NA	TRBV28	NA	TRBJ1-3	TGTGCCAGCAGACCATCGCGAGGGGGAAACACCATATATTTT	CASRPSRGGNTIYF
few	TRBV5-1	NA	TRBJ1-2	TGCGCCAGTTCCCCAGGGATACAGGACTATGGCTACACCTTC	CASSPGIQDYGYTF
NA	TRBV7-9	TRBD2	TRBJ2-3	TGTGCCAGCAGCTTGGGGGGGATGGTAGATACGCAGTATTTT	CASSLGGMVDTQYF
NA	TRBV29-1	TRBD2	TRBJ2-5	TGCAGCGTTACACTAGCGCCCAAAGAGACCCAGTACTTC	CSVTLAPKETQYF
NA	TRBV7-2	NA	TRBJ1-1	TGTGCCAGCAGCTTAGGTAGAGGGCAAGTAGCTTTCTTT	CASSLGRGQVAFF
NA	TRBV5-6	NA	TRBJ2-1	TGTGCCAGCAGCTTGGGTTGGGCCAATGAGCAGTTCTTC	CASSLGWANEQFF
NA	TRBV3-1/TRBV3-2	TRBD2	TRBJ2-7	TGTGCCAGCAGCCAAGGAATAGCGGGAGTCGGCTACGAGCAGTACTTC	CASSQGIAGVGYEQYF
NA	TRBV18	TRBD1	TRBJ2-1	TGTGCCAGCTCCCCAGGGGGCCATGAGCAGTTCTTC	CASSPGGHEQFF
NA	TRBV10-1	TRBD2	TRBJ2-1	TGCGCCAGTAGTGCCGGGACTATCGCTAATGAGCAGTTCTTC	CASSAGTIANEQFF
NA	TRBV13	NA	TRBJ2-3	TGTGCCAGCAGCCCGGAGGCCGGGGAGTTCACAGATACGCAGTATTTT	CASSPEAGEFTDTQYF
NA	TRBV5-5	TRBD2	TRBJ2-5	TGTGCCAGCAGCCCGGACGCGGGAGGGGAGACCCAGTACTTC	CASSPDAGGETQYF
NA	TRBV6-5	NA	TRBJ2-1	TGTGCCAGCCTTGCCGAGGCGGGATGGGAGCAGTTCTTC	CASLAEAGWEQFF
NA	TRBV27	NA	TRBJ2-7	TGTGCCAGCAGGGCTACTCCGGACAGCTACGAGCAGTACTTC	CASRATPDSYEQYF
NA	TRBV5-1	TRBD2	TRBJ2-3	TGCGCCAGCAGCTTGGTAGCGGGGGCCACAGATACGCAGTATTTT	CASSLVAGATDTQYF
NA	TRBV4-2	TRBD2	TRBJ2-3	TGTGCCAGCAGCCAAGATAGCGGGCGGACGAAGGGTACGCAGTATTTT	CASSQDSGRTKGTQYF
NA	TRBV10-3	TRBD2	TRBJ2-3	TGTGCCAGTTCAGAGGTGACTAGCGGGCACACAGATACGCAGTATTTT	CASSEVTSGHTDTQYF
NA	TRBV2	NA	TRBJ2-7	TGTGCCAGCAGTACCATATCGGGACATCCCGGCGAGCAGTACTTC	CASSTISGHPGEQYF
NA	TRBV2	TRBD1	TRBJ1-6	TGTGCCGAAGGGACAGTTCGAGGATCACCCCTCCACTTT	CAEGTVRGSPLHF
once	TRBV11-3	TRBD2	TRBJ2-1	TGTGCCAGCAGCCCGGCTAGCGGGAGTTATGAGCAGTTCTTC	CASSPASGSYEQFF
NA	TRBV7-2	NA	TRBJ2-7	TGTGCCAGCAGCTTAGGACGAGGGAGCTTCTACGAGCAGTACTTC	CASSLGRGSFYEQYF
NA	TRBV7-9	NA	TRBJ2-1	TGTGCCAGCAGCTTAATGAGAAATGAGCAGTTCTTC	CASSLMRNEQFF
NA	TRBV28	NA	TRBJ1-2	TGTGCCAGCAGTCCCCCGGGGGGGGCTATCTATGGCTACACCTTC	CASSPPGGAIYGYTF
NA	TRBV15	NA	TRBJ1-5	TGTGCCACCAGCAGAGATTCGGGACAGCCCCAGCATTTT	CATSRDSGQPQHF
NA	TRBV6-5	NA	TRBJ2-5	TGTGCCAGCTCGTTCACCGGGGAGACCCAGTACTTC	CASSFTGETQYF
once	TRBV5-4	NA	TRBJ1-6	TGTGCCAGCAGCTTGGAGGGACTGCAATCTTCACCCCTCCACTTT	CASSLEGLQSSPLHF